Listed here are 25 T cell receptor beta chains from one sample, sequenced in a study of blood T cell repertoires in COVID-19. Produced via immunoSEQ multiplex PCR; TCRdb's table is partial and in-frame only. The top ten clones hold just over 3% of a sample with approximately 34,000 clones, approximately 84% of them seen once. Sequenced sample: peripheral blood. Source of these receptors: a man between 65 and 80 years old with COVID-19, enrolled during active disease.

J is TRBJ1-2 and V is TRBV6-5, with 10 bases identical to TRBD1. The CDR3 is made up of 15 amino acids. V dropped 2 bases and J dropped 7; count of bases not matched to a gene: 7. Looked up from germline, CDR1 is MNHEY and CDR2 is SVGAGI. CDR3 amino acids: CASSYNPGTGAGYTF. CDR3 DNA: TGTGCCAGCAGTTACAATCCCGGGACAGGGGCTGGCTACACCTTC.

The chain carries TRBV7-3 and TRBJ2-5, with TRBD2 matching 9 bases. Germline-derived CDR1 and CDR2 are SGHTA and FQGTGA. The CDR3 extends over 14 amino acids. The ends lost 8 bases at V and 4 bases at J; junction bases unmatched: 8. The CDR3 region has the DNA TGTGCCAGCCGTAAGGGCGGGAGGGTAGAGACCCAGTACTTC. Its protein is CASRKGGRVETQYF.

The sample holds a few counts of this clone. The gene calls are TRBV15 and TRBJ2-7; the D gene is possibly TRBD1 (5 bases). Deletions cut 3 bases from V and 4 bases from J, with 7 bases between. This CDR3 has 12 residues. Germline V gene data show CDR1 as LNHNV and CDR2 as YYDKDF (reference sequence). CDR3 sequence (DNA): TGTGCCACCAGCAGGGGGCGGTACGAGCAGTACTTC. This gives the protein CATSRGRYEQYF.

V gene TRBV7-2 combines with J gene TRBJ2-7; D gene ambiguous. CDR1 and CDR2 from the germline V gene are SGHTA and FQGNSA. Trimming took off 0 bases at V and 7 bases at J, with 7 bases between the two ends. The CDR3 runs to 12 residues. CDR3 sequence: CASSLALTEQYF. In DNA, the CDR3 is TGTGCCAGCAGCTTAGCGCTAACTGAGCAGTACTTC.

This sequence joins TRBV24-1 and TRBJ1-2; D is possibly TRBD1 (6 bases). CDR1 and CDR2 from the germline V gene are KGHDR and SFDVKD. CDR3 size: 12 residues. Trimming removed 9 bases from V and 2 bases from J, with 9 bases in between. CDR3 loop: CATFDRNYGYTF. DNA for the CDR3: TGTGCCACCTTCGACAGGAACTATGGCTACACCTTC.

This chain connects TRBV7-9 to TRBJ1-3, with D hard to call. CDR3 length: 14 amino acids. Germline loops: CDR1 SEHNR, CDR2 FQNEAQ (reference sequence). Trimming shortened V by 6 bases and J by 3 bases, and 12 bases separated the two germline ends. CDR3 in amino acids: CASSFITGGNTIYF. The CDR3 nucleotides are TGTGCCAGCAGTTTCATTACGGGTGGAAACACCATATATTTT.

The J gene is TRBJ2-3, the V gene TRBV5-1; 7 nucleotides line up with TRBD2. Germline lookup yields CDR1 SGHRS and CDR2 YFSETQ. CDR3 length: 16 residues. With 0 bases clipped from V and 2 bases from J, the junction kept 6 bases outside the gene matches. The CDR3 region has the DNA TGCGCCAGCAGCTTGGGCTCTAGCGGAGCCACAGATACGCAGTATTTT. This sequence encodes CASSLGSSGATDTQYF.

The chain couples TRBV6-5 to TRBJ1-1, with 7 bases matching TRBD1. CDR1 and CDR2 from the germline V gene are MNHEY and SVGAGI. The CDR3 covers 15 residues. V trimming: 8 bases; J trimming: 6 bases; junction bases outside the gene matches: 15. In DNA form, the CDR3 reads TGTGCCAGCCAAGATATGAAAGGGGGCTATTCTGAAGCTTTCTTT. As protein: CASQDMKGGYSEAFF.

This chain uses TRBV30 with TRBJ1-1; TRBD1 matches at 9 bases. The CDR3 length is 15 residues. Germline CDR1 and CDR2: GTSNPN and SVGIG (reference sequence). V was pared by 2 bases and J by 5 bases, with 9 bases of the junction left unmatched. The CDR3 DNA sequence: TGTGCCTGGAGTCCCGGGACAGGGAGGGGGACTGAAGCTTTCTTT. It codes for CAWSPGTGRGTEAFF.

The chain is built from TRBV24-1 and TRBJ2-2; TRBD2 might be the D (6 bases). The germline CDR1 and CDR2 sequences are KGHDR and SFDVKD. CDR3 size: 16 residues. The ends were cut back, 3 bases at V and 2 bases at J, with 12 bases in the middle. Here the CDR3 reads CATSDPGLLNTGELFF. CDR3 bases: TGTGCCACCAGTGATCCAGGACTACTAAACACCGGGGAGCTGTTTTTT.

V and J are TRBV11-2 and TRBJ2-5; possible D gene TRBD1, 5 bases. V was cut by 5 bases and J by 4 bases, with 14 bases left in between. CDR1 is SGHAT and CDR2 is FQNNGV in the germline V gene. The CDR3 runs to 14 residues. CDR3 in amino acids: CASSPQGPGETQYF. Written as DNA, the CDR3 is TGTGCCAGCAGCCCCCAGGGCCCCGGAGAGACCCAGTACTTC.

The count of this clone is one. Other DNA variants within this sample encode the same CDR3. CDR3 nucleotide sequence: TGCGCCAGCAGCTTGGCCGGGGATCAGCCCCAGCATTTT. It codes for CASSLAGDQPQHF. The V call is TRBV5-1, the J call TRBJ1-5; D remains unclear. This CDR3 contains 13 residues. Trimming took 0 bases from V and 5 from J, leaving 6 bases between them. CDR1 and CDR2 (germline): SGHRS, YFSETQ.

This chain links TRBV19 with TRBJ2-7; 8 nucleotides align to TRBD1. The CDR3 is 15 residues long. Germline V gene data show CDR1 as LNHDA and CDR2 as SQIVND (reference sequence). The ends lost 4 bases at V and 4 bases at J; junction bases unmatched: 9. The CDR3: CASSTRTGTRYEQYF. Written as DNA, the CDR3 is TGTGCCAGTAGTACCAGGACAGGGACCCGATACGAGCAGTACTTC.

The gene calls are TRBV15 and TRBJ2-7; D is undetermined. The CDR3 contains 13 residues. CDR1 and CDR2 from the germline V gene are LNHNV and YYDKDF (reference sequence). V lost 0 bases to trimming and J lost 4 bases, with 7 bases between them. Here the CDR3 reads CATSRDTLYEQYF. CDR3 nucleotides: TGTGCCACCAGCAGAGATACACTATACGAGCAGTACTTC.

This clone was counted a few times. The V gene is TRBV5-1, the J gene TRBJ1-2; D ambiguous. CDR1 and CDR2 from the germline V gene are SGHRS and YFSETQ. This CDR3 has 14 residues. Trimming took 1 base from V and 8 from J, leaving 15 bases between them. The CDR3 DNA is TGCGCCAGCAGCTTGTCAGTGCACTCCGGGGGCTACACCTTC. Its translation: CASSLSVHSGGYTF.

Remarks on this clone: This CDR3 is also generated by other DNA sequences in the sample. V and J are TRBV7-2 and TRBJ2-7, with 9 bases fitting TRBD2. The germline CDR1 and CDR2 sequences are SGHTA and FQGNSA. The CDR3 contains 13 residues. V dropped 3 bases and J dropped 4; count of bases not matched to a gene: 1. The CDR3 loop is CASSLAGGYEQYF. CDR3 coding DNA: TGTGCCAGCAGCTTGGCGGGAGGGTACGAGCAGTACTTC.

The chain combines TRBV27 with TRBJ1-5; a weak D match, TRBD1 (6 bases). CDR1 MNHEY and CDR2 SMNVEV come from the germline V gene (reference sequence). The V gene lost 2 bases and the J gene lost 6 bases, with 8 bases spanning the gap. This CDR3 is built from 13 residues. The CDR3 protein is CASSLGGAQPQHF. The CDR3 region has the DNA TGTGCCAGCAGTTTAGGGGGCGCTCAGCCCCAGCATTTT.

The DNA of the CDR3 is TGTGCCAGCAGTGAAGCGGCGGGGTACAGCGGGGGCCGCACAGATACGCAGTATTTT. It codes for CASSEAAGYSGGRTDTQYF. The V gene is TRBV6-1, the J gene TRBJ2-3; 8 nucleotides line up with TRBD2. The CDR3 runs to 19 residues. From germline, CDR1 is MNHNS and CDR2 SASEGT. Losses at the gene ends were 0 bases for V and 1 base for J; bases not matched to a gene: 12.

The chain has TRBV7-6 and TRBJ2-1, with 9 bases matching TRBD2. From germline, CDR1 is SGHVS and CDR2 FNYEAQ. This CDR3 comprises 17 residues. The junction had 11 bases not matched to a gene; V was cut back by 0 bases and J by 8 bases. CDR3 DNA sequence: TGTGCCAGCAGCTTAGCTGCTCCGGGACTAGCCTTGGATGAGCAGTTCTTC. Translating gives CASSLAAPGLALDEQFF.

V is TRBV10-3 and J is TRBJ2-7, with D possibly matching TRBD2 (5 bases). The CDR3 consists of 12 residues. Trimming left V 8 bases short and J 7 bases short, with 15 bases between. Germline V lookup: CDR1 ENHRY, CDR2 SYGVKD. CDR3 sequence reads: CAIAPVGGEQYF. CDR3 DNA: TGTGCCATCGCGCCCGTGGGCGGGGAGCAGTACTTC.

The chain recombines TRBV9 with TRBJ2-7; 10 bases line up with TRBD1. The CDR3 is 15 residues long. Germline V lookup: CDR1 SGDLS, CDR2 YYNGEE. The V and J ends lost 3 bases and 5 bases, in that order; junction bases with no gene match: 8. The CDR3 nucleotides are TGTGCCAGCAGCGAGGGAGCTGGACAGGGGGACGAGCAGTACTTC. Translating gives CASSEGAGQGDEQYF.

This clone was observed once. The chain carries TRBV10-1 and TRBJ1-1; possibly TRBD1 for D (5 bases). Per the germline V gene, CDR1 is WNHNN and CDR2 is SYGVQD (reference sequence). The length of the CDR3 is 16 residues. V lost 10 bases and J 1 base, leaving 22 bases between the germline ends. CDR3 DNA: TGCGCCACCGAGGTATTACCCGGACACCCGAACACTGAAGCTTTCTTT. It encodes CATEVLPGHPNTEAFF.

CDR3 sequence reads: CASRSGTANTEAFF. The CDR3 DNA reads TGTGCCAGCAGGTCCGGGACAGCGAACACTGAAGCTTTCTTT. The gene calls are TRBV5-4 and TRBJ1-1; TRBD1 matches 7 bases. The germline V gene encodes CDR1 SGHNT and CDR2 YYREEE (reference sequence). Unmatched junction bases numbered 5, after V lost 5 bases and J lost 1 base. There are 14 residues in the CDR3.

The V gene is TRBV10-3, the J gene TRBJ2-5, with a weak D call TRBD2 (6 bases). Germline lookup yields CDR1 ENHRY and CDR2 SYGVKD. Trimming cost V 10 bases and J 4 bases, with 19 bases left between them. This CDR3 comprises 14 residues. The CDR3 sequence: CATQVGGTRETQYF. For the CDR3, the DNA is TGTGCCACCCAGGTGGGCGGGACTCGAGAGACCCAGTACTTC.

The chain links TRBV7-2 to TRBJ2-1; TRBD2 aligns across 8 bases. The CDR3 consists of 15 residues. V shed 3 bases and J 3 bases; nucleotides not matched to a gene: 4. Germline loops: CDR1 SGHTA, CDR2 FQGNSA. CDR3 residues: CASSFTSGNYNEQFF. CDR3 sequence (DNA): TGTGCCAGCAGCTTCACTAGCGGCAACTACAATGAGCAGTTCTTC.